Shown below are 14 T cell receptor beta chains from a single sample sequenced in a study of blood T cell repertoires in COVID-19. Sequencing was performed with immunoSEQ multiplex PCR; in TCRdb, only in-frame clones are kept and a portion is missing. Among around 68,000 clones listed, about 91% were seen once. The specimen was peripheral blood. Receptor source: a man in his forties or fifties with active COVID-19.

The chain carries TRBV4-1 and TRBJ1-1; 8 bases fit TRBD1. The CDR3 is 16 residues long. The germline gives CDR1 MGHRA, CDR2 YSYEKL. The V segment lost 4 bases and the J segment 5 bases; nucleotides outside the gene matches: 12. The CDR3 is CASSPAGQGVGTEAFF. The CDR3 DNA sequence: TGCGCCAGCAGCCCCGCCGGACAGGGCGTGGGGACTGAAGCTTTCTTT.

The chain joins TRBV7-9 to TRBJ1-4; D gene uncertain. Germline assignment: CDR1 SEHNR and CDR2 FQNEAQ (reference sequence). The V and J ends lost 5 bases and 10 bases respectively, with 17 bases between them. CDR3 length equals 14 residues. CDR3 sequence reads: CASSRGLDFGKLFF. In nucleotides, the CDR3 is TGTGCCAGCAGCCGTGGACTGGACTTTGGAAAACTGTTTTTT.

The chain joins TRBV29-1 to TRBJ2-2, with 7 bases identical to TRBD1. This CDR3 contains 14 residues. Germline V gene lookup returns CDR1 SQVTM and CDR2 ANQGSEA. The ends lost 7 bases at V and 1 base at J; junction bases unmatched: 6. This chain's CDR3 is CSGAGTVNTGELFF. The CDR3 bases are TGCAGCGGGGCCGGGACAGTGAACACCGGGGAGCTGTTTTTT.

V gene TRBV27 combines with J gene TRBJ1-5; a weak D match, TRBD1 (5 bases). Germline V gene data show CDR1 as MNHEY and CDR2 as SMNVEV (reference sequence). This CDR3 spans 14 amino acids. V was shortened by 1 base and J by 5 bases, with 9 bases between the two germline ends. CDR3 nucleotides: TGTGCCAGCAGTTTATTGGGGGGACATCAGCCCCAGCATTTT. Translating gives CASSLLGGHQPQHF.

The chain links TRBV7-9 to TRBJ2-4; 10 bases fit TRBD2. CDR1 is SEHNR, CDR2 FQNEAQ, per germline (reference sequence). CDR3 size: 14 residues. With 3 bases clipped from V and 10 bases from J, the junction kept 6 bases outside the gene matches. Here the CDR3 reads CASSLSGGEQIQYF. The CDR3, as DNA: TGTGCCAGCAGCTTGAGCGGGGGGGAACAAATTCAGTACTTC.

The genes are TRBV10-2 and TRBJ2-3; a weak D match, TRBD2 (7 bases). Trimming removed 7 bases at V and 4 bases at J, with 15 bases between. The CDR3 is 14 residues long. Germline loops: CDR1 WSHSY, CDR2 SAAADI. This chain's CDR3 is CASTPEGGADTQYF. The CDR3 bases are TGCGCCAGCACCCCAGAAGGGGGGGCAGATACGCAGTATTTT.

V usage is TRBV21-1 and J usage is TRBJ2-7; the table's TRBD2 call for D was not verified on the DNA. TRBV21-1 is a recognized pseudogene. The CDR3 is 19 amino acids. CDR3 protein: CASSKNSRAEDNSFYEQYF. CDR3 nucleotide sequence: TGTGCCAGCAGCAAAAACTCGAGGGCAGAAGACAATTCCTTCTACGAGCAGTACTTC.

This chain connects TRBV27 to TRBJ2-2, with 11 bases lining up with TRBD1. The V and J ends lost 6 bases and 6 bases, in that order; junction bases with no gene match: 6. The CDR3 consists of 15 residues. Germline CDR1 and CDR2: MNHEY and SMNVEV (reference sequence). This CDR3 reads CASSLGTGGAGELFF. The CDR3 bases are TGTGCCAGCAGCCTCGGGACAGGGGGGGCCGGGGAGCTGTTTTTT.

There are many counts of this clone. J is TRBJ2-3 and V is TRBV5-1, with 7 bases matching TRBD1. CDR3 size: 14 residues. Germline lookup yields CDR1 SGHRS and CDR2 YFSETQ. The V segment lost 4 bases and the J segment 2 bases; nucleotides outside the gene matches: 4. Here the CDR3 DNA reads TGCGCCAGCAGCCTGGGACAGATCACAGATACGCAGTATTTT. Its translation is CASSLGQITDTQYF.

V and J are TRBV5-4 and TRBJ1-4; 7 nucleotides align to TRBD1. The germline V gene has CDR1 SGHNT and CDR2 YYREEE (reference sequence). The CDR3 consists of 15 residues. The junction had 11 bases not matched to a gene; V was cut back by 4 bases and J by 8 bases. The CDR3 DNA follows: TGTGCCAGCAGCGAAGGGGGCGCCCAAGGGGAAAAACTGTTTTTT. Residues: CASSEGGAQGEKLFF.

The V and J genes are TRBV4-1 and TRBJ1-6; perhaps TRBD1 as D (5 bases). Trimming shortened V by 0 bases and J by 9 bases, and 12 bases separated the two germline ends. Germline loops: CDR1 MGHRA, CDR2 YSYEKL. The CDR3 is 15 amino acids. CDR3 DNA sequence: TGCGCCAGCAGCCAAGACGTGGGACTCCTTTCACCCCTCCACTTT. Protein sequence: CASSQDVGLLSPLHF.

The chain combines TRBV7-6 with TRBJ2-3, with TRBD2 matching over 8 bases. Germline lookup yields CDR1 SGHVS and CDR2 FNYEAQ. V gave up 5 bases and J gave up 4 bases; unmatched junction bases: 5. CDR3 size: 14 residues. The CDR3 region is CASSTGGAADTQYF. In DNA, the CDR3 is TGTGCCAGCAGCACGGGGGGGGCCGCAGATACGCAGTATTTT.

J is TRBJ2-3 and V is TRBV4-1, with D possibly being TRBD2 (7 bases). The CDR3 length is 16 residues. Trimming cost V 0 bases and J 6 bases, with 16 bases left between them. Germline V lookup: CDR1 MGHRA, CDR2 YSYEKL. The CDR3 region has the DNA TGCGCCAGCAGCCAAGAGGCCCGCAGGGGAGGGGATACGCAGTATTTT. Amino acids: CASSQEARRGGDTQYF.

The J gene is TRBJ1-3, the V gene TRBV6-6; 9 nucleotides match TRBD1. CDR1 is MNHNY, CDR2 SVGAGI, per germline (reference sequence). The CDR3 contains 16 residues. Germline trimming cut 5 bases from V and 4 bases from J; bases unmatched to any gene: 9. This CDR3 is CASSTGQGRFGNTIYF. The CDR3 region has the DNA TGTGCCAGCAGTACAGGACAGGGGAGGTTCGGAAACACCATATATTTT.